One sample yielded the 3 T cell receptor beta chains listed below, sequenced in a study of blood T cell repertoires in COVID-19. Method: immunoSEQ multiplex PCR; TCRdb's copy keeps in-frame clones and lacks some. This sample has fewer than 250,000 clones, with roughly 81% found just once. The source material was peripheral blood. These receptors came from a woman aged 50 to 60 with active or convalescent COVID-19.

The gene calls are TRBV29-1 and TRBJ1-1; no firm D call. The CDR3 consists of 14 residues. Germline CDR1 SQVTM, CDR2 ANQGSEA. V lost 6 bases, J lost 1 base, and 15 bases lay in between. As DNA, the CDR3 is TGCAGCGTCGGAGTCGGAGCCACGAACACTGAAGCTTTCTTT. Translation gives CSVGVGATNTEAFF.

The chain uses TRBV11-2 and TRBJ2-1; D might be TRBD2 (6 bases). Looked up from germline, CDR1 is SGHAT and CDR2 is FQNNGV. This CDR3 comprises 14 residues. Trimming left V 3 bases short and J 1 base short, with 7 bases between. CDR3 bases: TGTGCCAGCAGCTTTGGGGGGTCCTACAATGAGCAGTTCTTC. Its translation is CASSFGGSYNEQFF.

V gene TRBV5-1 combines with J gene TRBJ2-7; 9 positions agree with TRBD1. With V trimmed by 4 bases and J by 7 bases, 9 bases remained unmatched. Germline CDR1 reads SGHRS; CDR2 reads YFSETQ. The CDR3 spans 14 residues. The CDR3 protein is CASSINTGGGEQYF. For the CDR3, the DNA is TGCGCCAGCAGCATAAATACAGGGGGCGGGGAGCAGTACTTC. Using reference TRBV5-1 and TRBJ2-7 for the parts outside the CDR3, the full variable domain is KAGVTQTPRYLIKTRGQQVTLSCSPISGHRSVSWYQQTPGQGLQFLFEYFSETQRNKGNFPGRFSGRQFSNSRSEMNVSTLELGDSALYLCASSINTGGGEQYFGPGTRLTVT.